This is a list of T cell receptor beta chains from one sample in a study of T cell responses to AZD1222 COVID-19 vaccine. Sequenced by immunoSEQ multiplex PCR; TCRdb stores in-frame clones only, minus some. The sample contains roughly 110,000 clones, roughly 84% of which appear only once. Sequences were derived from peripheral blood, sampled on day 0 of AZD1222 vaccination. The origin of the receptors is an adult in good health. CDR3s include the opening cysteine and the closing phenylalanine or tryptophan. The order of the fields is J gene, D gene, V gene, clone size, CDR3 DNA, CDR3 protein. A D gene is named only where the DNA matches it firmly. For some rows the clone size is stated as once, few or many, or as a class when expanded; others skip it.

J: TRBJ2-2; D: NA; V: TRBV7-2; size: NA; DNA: TGTGCCAGCAGCTTAGCGACGAACACCGGGGAGCTGTTTTTT; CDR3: CASSLATNTGELFF
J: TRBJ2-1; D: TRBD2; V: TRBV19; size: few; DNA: TGTGCCAGTAGTAGCCTCCGCGCCGGGACTAGCGGTTACAATGAGCAGTTCTTC; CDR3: CASSSLRAGTSGYNEQFF
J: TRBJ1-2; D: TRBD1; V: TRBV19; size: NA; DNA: TGTGCCAGTAAACGGCGGGACAGGGCCTATGGCTACACCTTC; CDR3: CASKRRDRAYGYTF
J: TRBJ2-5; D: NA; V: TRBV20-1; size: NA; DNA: TGCAGTGCTAGACCGCAAGAGACCCAGTACTTC; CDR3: CSARPQETQYF
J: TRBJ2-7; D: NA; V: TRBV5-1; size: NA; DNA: TGCGCCAGCAGCCCACAGGGAGACACCTACGAGCAGTACTTC; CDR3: CASSPQGDTYEQYF
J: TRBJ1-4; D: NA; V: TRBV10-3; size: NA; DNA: TGTGCCATCAGTGAGAGGGCCGGGGAAAAACTGTTTTTT; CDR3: CAISERAGEKLFF
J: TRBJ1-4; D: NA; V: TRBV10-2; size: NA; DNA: TGCGCCGCCGGGACACATGCAACTAATGAAAAACTGTTTTTT; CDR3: CAAGTHATNEKLFF
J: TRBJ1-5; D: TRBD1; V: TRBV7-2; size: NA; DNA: TGTGCCAGCAGCTCAATGTCCAGGGGGAGCAATCAGCCCCAGCATTTT; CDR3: CASSSMSRGSNQPQHF
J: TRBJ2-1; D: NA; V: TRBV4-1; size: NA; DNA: TGCGCCAGCAGCCAAGAGATTAAGGGCTACAATGAGCAGTTCTTC; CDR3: CASSQEIKGYNEQFF
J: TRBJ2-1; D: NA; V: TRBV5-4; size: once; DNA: TGTGCCAGCAGCTTGGAAATAGCGGACGGAAGGGGTATCGATGAGCAGTTCTTC; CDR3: CASSLEIADGRGIDEQFF
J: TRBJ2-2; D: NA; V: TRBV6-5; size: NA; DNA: TGTGCCAGCAGTTACCGCAACCGGGAGCTGTTTTTT; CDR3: CASSYRNRELFF
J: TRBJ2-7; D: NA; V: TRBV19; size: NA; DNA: TGTGCCAGTAGCATTATGGCAGGGTGGAACGAGCAGTACTTC; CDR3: CASSIMAGWNEQYF
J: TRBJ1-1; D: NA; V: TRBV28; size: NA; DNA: TGTGCCAGCAGCGTCCCGACCAACCGCAGGGGAAAAGCTTTCTTT; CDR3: CASSVPTNRRGKAFF
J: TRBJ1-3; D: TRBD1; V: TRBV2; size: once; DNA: TGTGCCAGCTGGACAGGGCTCTCTGGAAACACCATATATTTT; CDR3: CASWTGLSGNTIYF
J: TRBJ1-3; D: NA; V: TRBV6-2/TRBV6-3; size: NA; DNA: TGTGCCAGCAGTCGTCACCTGGGGGGCCTATCTGGAAACACCATATATTTT; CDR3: CASSRHLGGLSGNTIYF
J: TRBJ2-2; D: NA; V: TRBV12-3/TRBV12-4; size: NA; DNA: TGTGCCAGCACTCGCAGCGGGGAGCTGTTTTTT; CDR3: CASTRSGELFF
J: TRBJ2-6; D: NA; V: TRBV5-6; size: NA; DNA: TGTGCCAGCAGCCCGGGGGAAACTGGGGCCAACGTCCTGACTTTC; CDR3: CASSPGETGANVLTF
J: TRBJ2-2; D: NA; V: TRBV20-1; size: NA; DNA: TGCAGTGCTCCAACCAACGGGGAGCTGTTTTTT; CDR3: CSAPTNGELFF
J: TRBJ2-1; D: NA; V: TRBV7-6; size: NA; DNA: TGTGCCAGCAGCTTAGCAGGGCATAACTCCTACAATGAGCAGTTCTTC; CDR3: CASSLAGHNSYNEQFF
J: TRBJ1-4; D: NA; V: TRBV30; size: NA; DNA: TGTGCCTGGAGTGTAGGGCCGAATAATGAAAAACTGTTTTTT; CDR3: CAWSVGPNNEKLFF
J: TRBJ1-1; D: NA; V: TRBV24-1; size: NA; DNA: TGTGCCACCAGTGATCACTTGGGGGGTGAAGCTTTCTTT; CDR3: CATSDHLGGEAFF
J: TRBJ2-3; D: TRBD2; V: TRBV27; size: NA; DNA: TGTGCCAGCAGCCGCCATTTGGGGAGGGCCACGGGGGTAGGCACAGATACGCAGTATTTT; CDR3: CASSRHLGRATGVGTDTQYF
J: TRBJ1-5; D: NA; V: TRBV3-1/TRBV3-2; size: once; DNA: TGTGCCAGCAGCCAGGGGGGAAACAATCAGCCCCAGCATTTT; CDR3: CASSQGGNNQPQHF
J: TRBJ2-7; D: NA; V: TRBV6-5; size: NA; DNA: TGTGCCAGCAGTTACTCGGCCGGGTACGAGCAGTACTTC; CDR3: CASSYSAGYEQYF
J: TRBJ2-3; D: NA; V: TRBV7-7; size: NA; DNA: TGTGCTACCCCCATTGGGAAGTCCAATCCCGGAGGCAACACAGATACGCAGTATTTT; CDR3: CATPIGKSNPGGNTDTQYF
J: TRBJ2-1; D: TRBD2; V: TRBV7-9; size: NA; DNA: TGTGCCAGCAGCTTAAGCGTGTTGACTAGCGGGAGCTCCTACAATGAGCAGTTCTTC; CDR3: CASSLSVLTSGSSYNEQFF
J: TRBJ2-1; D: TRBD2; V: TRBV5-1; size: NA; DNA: TGCGCCAGCACCGACAATCTAGCGGGCGCCCGGGGGGAGCAGTTCTTC; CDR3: CASTDNLAGARGEQFF
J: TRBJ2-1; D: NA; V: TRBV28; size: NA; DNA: TGTGCCAGCACCCGTGGGGGACCGTCCTACAATGAGCAGTTCTTC; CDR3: CASTRGGPSYNEQFF
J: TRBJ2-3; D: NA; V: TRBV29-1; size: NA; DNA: TGCAGCGTGGCCCCGACAGTCCAGAGGTTCCCAGATACGCAGTATTTT; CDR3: CSVAPTVQRFPDTQYF
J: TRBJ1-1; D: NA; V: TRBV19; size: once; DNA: TGTGCCAGTAGTATACGGCCCGGGGGCACTGAAGCTTTCTTT; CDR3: CASSIRPGGTEAFF
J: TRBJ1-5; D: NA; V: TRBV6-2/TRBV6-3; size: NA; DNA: TGTGCCAGCAGTCGCCTGGAAGGCAGCAATCAGCCCCAGCATTTT; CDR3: CASSRLEGSNQPQHF
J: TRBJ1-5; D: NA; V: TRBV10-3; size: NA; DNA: TGTGCCAGCGCCGCAGGATATAGCAATCAGCCCCAGCATTTT; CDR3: CASAAGYSNQPQHF
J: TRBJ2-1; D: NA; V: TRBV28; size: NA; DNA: TGTGCCAGCAGTTCCACGACTAGAGAGCAGTTCTTC; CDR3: CASSSTTREQFF